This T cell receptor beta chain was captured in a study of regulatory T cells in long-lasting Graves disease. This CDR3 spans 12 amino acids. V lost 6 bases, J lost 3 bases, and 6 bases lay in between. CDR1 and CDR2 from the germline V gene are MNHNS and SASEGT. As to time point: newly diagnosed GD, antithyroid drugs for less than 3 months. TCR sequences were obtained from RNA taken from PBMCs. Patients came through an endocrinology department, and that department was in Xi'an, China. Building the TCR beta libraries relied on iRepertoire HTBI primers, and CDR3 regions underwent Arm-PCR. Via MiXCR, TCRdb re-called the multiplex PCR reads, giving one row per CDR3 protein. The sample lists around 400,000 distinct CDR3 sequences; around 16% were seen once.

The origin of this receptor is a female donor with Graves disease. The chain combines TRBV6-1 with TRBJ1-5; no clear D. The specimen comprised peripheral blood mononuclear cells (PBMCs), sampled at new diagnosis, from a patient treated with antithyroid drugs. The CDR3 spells CASRPDNQPQHF. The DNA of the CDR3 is TGTGCCAGCAGGCCAGACAATCAGCCCCAGCATTTT.